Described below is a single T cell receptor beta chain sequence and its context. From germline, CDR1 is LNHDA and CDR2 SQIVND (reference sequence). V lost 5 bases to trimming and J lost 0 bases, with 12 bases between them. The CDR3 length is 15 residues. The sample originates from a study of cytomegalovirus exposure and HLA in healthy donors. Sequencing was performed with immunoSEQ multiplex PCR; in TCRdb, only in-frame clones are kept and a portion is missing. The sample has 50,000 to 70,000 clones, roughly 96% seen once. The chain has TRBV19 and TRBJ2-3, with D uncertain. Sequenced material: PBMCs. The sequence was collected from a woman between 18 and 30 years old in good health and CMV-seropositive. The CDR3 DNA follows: TGTGCCAGTAGTCCTGCGGCGCTTAGCACAGATACGCAGTATTTT. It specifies CASSPAALSTDTQYF.